Listed here are 19 T cell receptor beta chains from one sample, sequenced in a study of type 1 and type 2 diabetes patients. Genomic DNA was the PCR template. Multiplex PCR with 30 forward and 13 reverse primers amplified the TCR beta CDR3. MiXCR, run by TCRdb on the multiplex PCR reads, gives a single entry per CDR3 protein. The table lists 250,000 to 300,000 distinct CDR3 sequences, over 45% of them singletons. Sequenced sample: peripheral blood mononuclear cells (PBMCs). The source is a man aged 18-30 years with type 2 diabetes.

The V gene is TRBV7-9, the J gene TRBJ1-6; 8 nucleotides match TRBD1. This CDR3 is 16 amino acids long. CDR1 SEHNR and CDR2 FQNEAQ come from the germline V gene (reference sequence). V lost 1 base and J lost 6; bases outside the gene matches: 5. The DNA for the CDR3 is TGTGCCAGCAGCTTAGGGTGGACAGGGTCTAATTCACCCCTCCACTTT. Its translation: CASSLGWTGSNSPLHF.

This clonotype was detected a few times. The chain employs TRBV9 and TRBJ2-3; D may be TRBD2 (5 bases). In germline, CDR1 is SGDLS, CDR2 YYNGEE. This CDR3 is built from 14 residues. Trimming left V 2 bases short and J 5 bases short, with 12 bases between. The CDR3 region is CASSVRAGGDTQYF. In DNA form, the CDR3 reads TGTGCCAGCAGCGTCCGGGCGGGCGGAGATACGCAGTATTTT.

The rearrangement joins TRBV2 to TRBJ1-1; 11 bases are shared with TRBD1. V gave up 4 bases and J gave up 7 bases; unmatched junction bases: 2. The CDR3 loop spans 13 amino acids. The germline CDR1 and CDR2 sequences are SNHLY and FYNNEI. In DNA, the CDR3 is TGTGCCAGCAGTGGGACAGGGGGCAATGAAGCTTTCTTT. This codes for CASSGTGGNEAFF.

The rearrangement joins TRBV12-3 or TRBV12-4 to TRBJ2-3, with 8 bases that match TRBD2. V was pared by 4 bases and J by 2 bases, with 8 bases of the junction left unmatched. The CDR3 is 16 residues long. For the CDR3, the DNA is TGTGCCAGCAGTTCCGGGCTAGCGGGTGCCACAGATACGCAGTATTTT. Translating gives CASSSGLAGATDTQYF.

This clonotype was detected many times. The V call is TRBV30, the J call TRBJ1-6; TRBD1 matches 8 bases. This CDR3 contains 13 residues. The V gene end was trimmed by 3 bases and the J gene end by 12 bases; junction bases not matched to a gene: 7. Germline assignment: CDR1 GTSNPN and CDR2 SVGIG (reference sequence). CDR3 coding DNA: TGTGCCTGGAGGACGGACAGGGAGGGACCCCTCCACTTT. This gives the protein CAWRTDREGPLHF.

The chain has TRBV5-1 and TRBJ1-1; D remains unclear. V gave up 1 base and J gave up 1 base, with 11 bases separating them. The germline CDR1 and CDR2 sequences are SGHRS and YFSETQ. CDR3 length equals 15 residues. CDR3 in amino acids: CASSLSAKGNTEAFF. DNA of the CDR3: TGCGCCAGCAGCTTGTCCGCTAAGGGGAACACTGAAGCTTTCTTT.

The gene calls are TRBV10-3 and TRBJ2-3; no reliable D call. V dropped 7 bases and J dropped 1 base, with 9 bases sitting between them. Germline V gene sequence: CDR1 ENHRY, CDR2 SYGVKD. CDR3 length: 13 amino acids. CDR3 region: CAITVDGTDTQYF. The CDR3 DNA reads TGTGCCATCACCGTGGACGGCACAGATACGCAGTATTTT.

Comment on this clonotype: At one end, the junction sequence differs from germline, possibly due to a read error. The rearrangement joins TRBV7-8 to TRBJ1-5; D remains unclear. CDR3 size: 16 residues. Germline CDR1 is SGHVS and CDR2 is FQNEAQ. CDR3 DNA: TGCGCCAGCAGCCCCTCGGATCTGCAGCGAGATCAGCCCCAGCATTTT. It is translated as CASSPSDLQRDQPQHF.

In nucleotides, the CDR3 is TGCGCCAGCAGTGTCTCTCCCCCAGATACGCAGTATTTT. Encoded protein: CASSVSPPDTQYF. V is TRBV10-1 and J is TRBJ2-3; D is unclear. V was shortened by 4 bases and J by 4 bases, with 9 bases between the two germline ends. CDR3 length: 13 amino acids. Germline values: CDR1 WNHNN, CDR2 SYGVQD (reference sequence).

With regard to this clonotype: Because the CDR3 is missing its conserved closing phenylalanine or tryptophan, this is likely a read error. V usage is TRBV6-5 and J usage is TRBJ2-7; 10 bases are a match to TRBD2. The CDR3 consists of 13 residues. Germline values: CDR1 MNHEY, CDR2 SVGAGI. Germline trimming cut 4 bases from V and 4 bases from J; bases unmatched to any gene: 1. In nucleotides, the CDR3 is TGTGCCAGCAGTTGGGGACTAGCGTACGAGCAGTACATC. It specifies CASSWGLAYEQYI.

Many counts were recorded for this clonotype. The V call is TRBV15, the J call TRBJ2-1, with no clear D. The CDR3 extends over 12 amino acids. Germline CDR1 is LNHNV and CDR2 is YYDKDF (reference sequence). V lost 8 bases, J lost 2 bases, and 7 bases lay in between. CDR3 sequence: CATGRAYNEQFF. The CDR3 DNA follows: TGTGCCACCGGCCGTGCCTACAATGAGCAGTTCTTC. The full variable domain, in which reference TRBV15 and TRBJ2-1 provide the parts outside the CDR3, is DAMVIQNPRYQVTQFGKPVTLSCSQTLNHNVMYWYQQKSSQAPKLLFHYYDKDFNNEADTPDNFQSRRPNTSFCFLDIRSPGLGDTAMYLCATGRAYNEQFFGPGTRLTVL.

This clonotype was seen only a few times. The V call is TRBV10-3, the J call TRBJ2-3; D gene ambiguous. V was trimmed by 0 bases and J by 5 bases, leaving 6 bases between them. The CDR3 sequence is 13 residues long. Looked up from germline, CDR1 is ENHRY and CDR2 is SYGVKD. The CDR3 here is CAISESTIDTQYF. CDR3 sequence (DNA): TGTGCCATCAGTGAGTCGACAATAGATACGCAGTATTTT.

This clonotype was observed a few times. The chain is built from TRBV28 and TRBJ2-7, with D perhaps assigned TRBD1 or TRBD2 (6 bases each). Germline V gene data show CDR1 as MDHEN and CDR2 as SYDVKM. Trimming took 6 bases from V and 4 from J, leaving 22 bases between them. The CDR3 has 16 residues. CDR3 region: CASSPSGARGAYEQYF. The CDR3 DNA reads TGTGCCAGCAGCCCCTCGGGGGCGCGTGGGGCTTACGAGCAGTACTTC.

J is TRBJ2-3 and V is TRBV12-3 or TRBV12-4; no clear D. This CDR3 region has 13 residues. Trimming took 6 bases from V and 2 from J, leaving 9 bases between them. The CDR3 DNA follows: TGTGCCAGCAGCTCTTCAATCACAGATACGCAGTATTTT. This sequence encodes CASSSSITDTQYF.

This clonotype was seen only once. The chain joins TRBV2 to TRBJ2-3; D tentatively fits TRBD1 or TRBD2 (5 bases each). CDR3 size: 14 residues. Germline assignment: CDR1 SNHLY and CDR2 FYNNEI. Trimming stripped 5 bases from V and 6 bases from J, with 15 bases between. The CDR3 nucleotides read TGTGCCAGCAGTTCCGGGACCCGGGCGGATACGCAGTATTTT. Its translation: CASSSGTRADTQYF.

The chain combines TRBV7-2 with TRBJ2-1, with D perhaps matching TRBD2 (6 bases). V lost 5 bases and J lost 6, with 17 bases in between. This CDR3 is 15 amino acids long. Germline lookup yields CDR1 SGHTA and CDR2 FQGNSA. The CDR3: CASSIGAGSGNEQFF. The CDR3 coding sequence is TGTGCCAGCAGCATAGGGGCGGGATCGGGCAATGAGCAGTTCTTC.

This clonotype has only a few counts. This chain connects TRBV28 to TRBJ2-7, with 8 bases identical to TRBD2. Trimming cost V 6 bases and J 4 bases; bases outside gene matches: 8. Per germline, CDR1 MDHEN and CDR2 SYDVKM. The CDR3 is 14 residues long. CDR3 nucleotide sequence: TGTGCCAGCAGCCCACCGGGACTAGGTTACGAGCAGTACTTC. Protein product: CASSPPGLGYEQYF. Full variable domain (rest looked up from reference TRBV28 and TRBJ2-7): DVKVTQSSRYLVKRTGEKVFLECVQDMDHENMFWYRQDPGLGLRLIYFSYDVKMKEKGDIPEGYSVSREKKERFSLILESASTNQTSMYLCASSPPGLGYEQYFGPGTRLTVT.

A few counts support this clonotype. The chain uses TRBV29-1 and TRBJ2-7, with TRBD1 identical over 9 bases. CDR3 length: 14 residues. The V segment lost 6 bases and the J segment 6 bases; nucleotides outside the gene matches: 12. The germline CDR1 and CDR2 sequences are SQVTM and ANQGSEA. For the CDR3, the DNA is TGCAGCGTCGGGGTACAGGGGGCGTTGGGCGAGCAGTACTTC. It yields the protein CSVGVQGALGEQYF.

This clonotype is medium-sized (0.01 to 0.1%). V usage is TRBV2 and J usage is TRBJ1-2; 9 bases are a match to TRBD1. V was clipped by 6 bases and J by 4 bases; unmatched bases: 6. The CDR3 runs 14 residues. In germline, CDR1 is SNHLY, CDR2 FYNNEI. CDR3 protein: CASSATGGTYGYTF. The CDR3 DNA is TGTGCCAGCAGCGCGACAGGGGGGACCTATGGCTACACCTTC.